The sequence of this TCR beta chain was determined in a study of T cells in localized non-small cell lung cancer (dated by TCRdb to the early 2020s). A note on the overall study: The study analyzed T cell repertoires of about 230 early-stage NSCLC patients, comparing tumors and uninvolved tumor-adjacent lungs. A mean age of roughly 64 years was recorded for the NSCLC patients, of whom under 150 were male and 100 to 110 were female. The cohort comprised some 240 treatment-naïve NSCLC patients with resected, localized lung tumors.

Trimming takes 0 bases off V and 4 bases off J; junction bases not matched to a gene: 3. The CDR3 contains 15 residues, cysteine and phenylalanine counted. Only the CDR3 region is kept as DNA, spanning 45 bases read in frame from base 1. CDR1 GTSNPN and CDR2 SVGIG were looked up in the germline V gene (reference sequence). With regard to this clone: Its target antigen remains unknown. Per-base quality was not reported, and no clone a single base away is much larger than it.

TCR beta CDR3 regions were sequenced from DNA using the immunoSEQ Assay. The original methods were these. To compute T cell density, TCR beta template counts were normalized to usable DNA, which was estimated by amplifying housekeeping genes. Richness was estimated with the preseqR package, extrapolating to 400,000 templates for PBMC samples and 120,000 templates for tissue samples. Clonality was calculated as one minus Pielou's evenness. Tissue-enriched TCRs were identified by differential abundance testing using productive amino-acid clonotypes, minimum total count 5 and alpha 0.1. Repertoire overlap between compartments was quantified with the Jaccard Index and Morisita Overlap Index. GLIPH grouped TCR beta CDR3s together with public tetramer-defined viral CDR3s, and a viral motif had to include at least three viral sequences and also show V-gene enrichment. In TCRdb, the immuneACCESS table is reduced to in-frame sequences with V and J assigned. These tables do not hold every clone; where another copy was compared, an unresolved V gene accounts for under half, and the others remain unexplained. V, J and clone size are taken as reported in that table, and D and trimming were inferred from the DNA itself. A total of 30,000 to 35,000 clones appear in this sample, 85% to 90% of them only once. The ten largest make up 2.5% to 3.5% of the sample.

The research as a whole found: A median of around 60 of the top 100 tumor clones turned up in the paired uninvolved adjacent lung, and around 27 of those clones also ranked among the top 100 of that same adjacent lung. Because multi-region tumor sequencing was not performed, intratumor heterogeneity could not be ruled out. Uninvolved tumor-adjacent lung showed the highest T cell clonality, higher than tumor, which suggests more focused antigenic responses in the uninvolved tumor-adjacent lung. Because of the exploratory design, TCR variables were selected using unadjusted p-values without false-discovery rate correction. Longer overall survival was associated with higher blood T cell density, whereas shorter survival was associated with higher adjacent-lung clonality.

At diagnosis, peripheral blood, uninvolved tumor-adjacent lung and tumor were collected and stored as a combination of fresh-frozen and FFPE material. Blood samples were analyzed as peripheral blood mononuclear cells for TCR repertoire profiling. The TCR was taken from a female donor of 60 years or more with stage I lung adenocarcinoma. The specimen comprised peripheral blood, sampled before any cancer treatment. The receptor chain draws on TRBV30 and TRBJ2-2; 9 of the junction bases match TRBD2. The nucleotides read TGTGCCTGGAGTGTCGGAGCGGGGGGCACCGGGGAGCTGTTTTTT. Translated, this is CAWSVGAGGTGELFF.